The entry below gives a single T cell receptor (beta chain) sequence along with its context. One junction end disagrees with the germline gene, perhaps due to a read error. The CDR3 consists of 13 residues. Germline V CDR1 and CDR2: SGHDN, FVKESK. The source of the sample is a study of T cells in Graves' hyperthyroidism and ophthalmopathy. Authors of the study amplified TCR beta CDR3 regions from RNA transcripts. The HTBI primer set served for first-round RT-PCR of the TCR CDR3. MiXCR, applied by TCRdb to the multiplex PCR reads, yields one record per CDR3 protein. The table has under 400,000 distinct CDR3 sequences, about 15% seen once.

The rearrangement uses TRBV14 and TRBJ1-1, with a possible D match to TRBD1 (5 bases). The sample comprised blood. The TCR originated in a man younger than 45 with Graves' hyperthyroidism. The CDR3 coding sequence is TGTGCCAGCAGCGTTATTATGGGGACTGAGGCTTTCTTT. Amino acid sequence: CASSVIMGTEAFF.